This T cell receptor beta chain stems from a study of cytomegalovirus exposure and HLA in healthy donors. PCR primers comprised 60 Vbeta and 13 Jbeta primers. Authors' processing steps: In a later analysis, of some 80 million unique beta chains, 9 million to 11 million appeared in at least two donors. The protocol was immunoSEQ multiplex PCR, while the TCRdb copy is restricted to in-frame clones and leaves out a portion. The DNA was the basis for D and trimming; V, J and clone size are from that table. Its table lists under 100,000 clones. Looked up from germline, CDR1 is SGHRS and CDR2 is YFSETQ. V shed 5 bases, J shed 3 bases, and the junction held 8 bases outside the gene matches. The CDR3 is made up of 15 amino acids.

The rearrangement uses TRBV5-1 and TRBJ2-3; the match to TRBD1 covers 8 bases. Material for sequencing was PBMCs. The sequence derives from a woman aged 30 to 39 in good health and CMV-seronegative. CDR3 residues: CASRPRGRRTDTQYF. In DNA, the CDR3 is TGCGCCAGCAGACCCAGGGGGCGCCGTACAGATACGCAGTATTTT. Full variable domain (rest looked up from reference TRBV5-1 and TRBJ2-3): KAGVTQTPRYLIKTRGQQVTLSCSPISGHRSVSWYQQTPGQGLQFLFEYFSETQRNKGNFPGRFSGRQFSNSRSEMNVSTLELGDSALYLCASRPRGRRTDTQYFGPGTRLTVL.